This T cell receptor (beta chain) stems from a study of T cells in pancreatic ductal adenocarcinoma. Study-level points and caveats: Unique clonotypes were 7.5 to 10-fold more numerous in blood than in tumor. Tumors hold more CD45RO+ effector T cells, which may bias toward lower diversity. This surgical cohort overrepresents the minority presenting with early-stage disease. Mean clonality was approximately 0.1 in tumors and 0.07 to 0.075 in blood, not significantly different.

As regards this clone: The antigen remains undetermined.

Sequencing was performed with immunoSEQ multiplex PCR; in TCRdb, only in-frame clones are kept and a portion is missing. In the table there are roughly 100,000 clones, around 96% of which are singletons. No neoadjuvant therapy was given to the selected pancreatic ductal adenocarcinoma patients before their surgery. The receptor was derived from a human donor with pancreatic ductal adenocarcinoma. The sequencing sample was made of PBMCs.

In DNA, the CDR3 is TGTGCCAGCAGCTTAACAGCGCAAGAGACCCAGTACTTC. It codes for CASSLTAQETQYF. The chain combines TRBV7-3 with TRBJ2-5; D not resolved. The length of the CDR3 is 13 residues. Trimming took 0 bases from V and 2 from J, leaving 4 bases between them. The V gene's germline CDR1 is SGHTA and CDR2 FQGTGA.